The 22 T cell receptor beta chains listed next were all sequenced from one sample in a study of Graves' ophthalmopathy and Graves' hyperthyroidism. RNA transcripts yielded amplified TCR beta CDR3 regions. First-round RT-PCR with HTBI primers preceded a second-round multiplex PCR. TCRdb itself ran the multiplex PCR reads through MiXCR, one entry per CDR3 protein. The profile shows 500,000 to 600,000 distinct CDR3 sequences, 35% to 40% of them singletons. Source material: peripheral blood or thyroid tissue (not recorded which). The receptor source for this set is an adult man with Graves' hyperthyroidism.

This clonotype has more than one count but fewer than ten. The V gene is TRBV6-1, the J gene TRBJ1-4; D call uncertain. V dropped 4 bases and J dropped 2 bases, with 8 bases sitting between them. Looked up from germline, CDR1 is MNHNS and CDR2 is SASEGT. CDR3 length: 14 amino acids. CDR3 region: CASSVVVTNEKLFF. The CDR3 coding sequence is TGTGCCAGCAGTGTGGTGGTGACTAATGAAAAACTGTTTTTT.

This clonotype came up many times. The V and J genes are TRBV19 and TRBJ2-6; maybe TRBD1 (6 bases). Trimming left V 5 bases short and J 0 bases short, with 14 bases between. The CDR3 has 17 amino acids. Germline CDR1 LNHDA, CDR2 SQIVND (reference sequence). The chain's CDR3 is CASSLLTGLSGANVLTF. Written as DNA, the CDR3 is TGTGCCAGTAGTCTTTTGACAGGCCTCTCTGGGGCCAACGTCCTGACTTTC.

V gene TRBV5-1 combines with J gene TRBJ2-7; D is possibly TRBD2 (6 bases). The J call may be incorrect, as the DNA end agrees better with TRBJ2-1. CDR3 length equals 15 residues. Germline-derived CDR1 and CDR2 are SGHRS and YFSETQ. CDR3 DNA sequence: TGCGCCAGCAGCTTGGTTGGGACTGAGGACCATGAGCAGTTCTTC. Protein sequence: CASSLVGTEDHEQFF.

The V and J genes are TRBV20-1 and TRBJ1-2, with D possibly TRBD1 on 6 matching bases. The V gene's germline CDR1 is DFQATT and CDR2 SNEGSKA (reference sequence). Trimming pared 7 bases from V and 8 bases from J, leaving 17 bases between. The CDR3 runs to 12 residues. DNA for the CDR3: TGCAGTGTCGCAGCAGGGGAAGTAGGCTACACCTTC. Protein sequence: CSVAAGEVGYTF.

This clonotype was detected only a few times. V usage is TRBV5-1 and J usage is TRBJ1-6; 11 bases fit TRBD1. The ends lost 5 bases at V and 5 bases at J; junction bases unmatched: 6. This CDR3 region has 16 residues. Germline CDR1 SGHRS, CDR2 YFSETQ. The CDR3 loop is CASSYRTGGNNSPLHF. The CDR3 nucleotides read TGCGCCAGCAGTTACAGGACAGGGGGCAATAATTCACCCCTCCACTTT.

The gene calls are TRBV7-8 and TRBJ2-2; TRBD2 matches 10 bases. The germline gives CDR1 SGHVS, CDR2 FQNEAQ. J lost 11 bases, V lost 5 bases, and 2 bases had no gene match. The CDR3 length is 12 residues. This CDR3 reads CASSLLAGELFF. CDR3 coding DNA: TGTGCCAGCAGCCTACTAGCGGGAGAGCTGTTTTTT.

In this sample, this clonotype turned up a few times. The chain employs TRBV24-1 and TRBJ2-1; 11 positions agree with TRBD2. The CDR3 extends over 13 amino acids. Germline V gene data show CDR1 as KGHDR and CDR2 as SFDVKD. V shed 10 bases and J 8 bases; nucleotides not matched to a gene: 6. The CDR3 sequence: CATSGRAKDEQFF. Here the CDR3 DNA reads TGTGCCACTAGCGGGAGGGCCAAGGATGAGCAGTTCTTC.

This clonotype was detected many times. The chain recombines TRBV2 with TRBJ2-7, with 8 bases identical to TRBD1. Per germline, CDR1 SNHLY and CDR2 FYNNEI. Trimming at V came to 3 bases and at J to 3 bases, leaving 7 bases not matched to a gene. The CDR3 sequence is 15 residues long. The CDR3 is CASSEGQDIVYEQYF. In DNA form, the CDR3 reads TGTGCCAGCAGTGAGGGACAGGATATCGTCTACGAGCAGTACTTC.

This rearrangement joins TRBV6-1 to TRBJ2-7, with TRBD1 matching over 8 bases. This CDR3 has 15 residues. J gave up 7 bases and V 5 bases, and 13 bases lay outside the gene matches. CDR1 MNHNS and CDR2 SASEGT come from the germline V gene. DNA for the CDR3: TGTGCCAGCAGTCCCGGGACAGGCCTGTTTCGGGAGCAGTACTTC. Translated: CASSPGTGLFREQYF.

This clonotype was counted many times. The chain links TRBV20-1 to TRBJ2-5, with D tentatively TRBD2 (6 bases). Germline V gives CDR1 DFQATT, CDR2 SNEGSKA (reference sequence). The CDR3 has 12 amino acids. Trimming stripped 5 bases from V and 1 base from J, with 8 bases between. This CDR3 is CSAQEGQETQYF. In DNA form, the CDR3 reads TGCAGTGCTCAGGAGGGCCAAGAGACCCAGTACTTC.

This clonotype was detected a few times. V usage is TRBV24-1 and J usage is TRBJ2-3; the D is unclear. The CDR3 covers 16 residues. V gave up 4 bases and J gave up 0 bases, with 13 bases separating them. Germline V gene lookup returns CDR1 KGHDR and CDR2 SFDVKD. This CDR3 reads CATSEVTSTSTDTQYF. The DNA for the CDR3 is TGTGCCACCAGTGAAGTGACATCCACTAGCACAGATACGCAGTATTTT.

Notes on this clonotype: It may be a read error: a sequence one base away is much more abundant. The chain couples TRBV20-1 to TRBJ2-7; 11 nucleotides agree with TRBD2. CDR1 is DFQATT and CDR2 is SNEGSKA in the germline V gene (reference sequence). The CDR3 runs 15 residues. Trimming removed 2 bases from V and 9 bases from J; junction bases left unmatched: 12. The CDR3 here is CSARMLASGRFGQYF. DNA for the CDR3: TGCAGTGCTAGAATGTTGGCTAGCGGGAGGTTTGGGCAGTACTTC.

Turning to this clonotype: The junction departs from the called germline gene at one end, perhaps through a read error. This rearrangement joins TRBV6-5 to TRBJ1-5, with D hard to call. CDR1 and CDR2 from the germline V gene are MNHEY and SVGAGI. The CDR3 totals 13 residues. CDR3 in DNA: TGTGCCGGCAGATTGGGGTTGGGGCAGCCCCAGCATTTT. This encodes CAGRLGLGQPQHF.

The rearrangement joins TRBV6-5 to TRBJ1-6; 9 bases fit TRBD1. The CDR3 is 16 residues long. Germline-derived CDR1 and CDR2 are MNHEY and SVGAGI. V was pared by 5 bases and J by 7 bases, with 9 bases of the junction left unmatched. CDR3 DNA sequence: TGTGCCAGCAGTCAGATCCGGGACAGGGTAAATTCACCCCTCCACTTT. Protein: CASSQIRDRVNSPLHF.

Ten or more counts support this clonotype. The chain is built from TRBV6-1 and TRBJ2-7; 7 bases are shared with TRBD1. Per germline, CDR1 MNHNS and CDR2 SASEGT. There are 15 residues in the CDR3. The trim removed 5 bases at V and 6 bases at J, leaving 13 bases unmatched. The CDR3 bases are TGTGCCAGCAGTCCGATAGTGGACAGGACTGGCGAGCAGTACTTC. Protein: CASSPIVDRTGEQYF.

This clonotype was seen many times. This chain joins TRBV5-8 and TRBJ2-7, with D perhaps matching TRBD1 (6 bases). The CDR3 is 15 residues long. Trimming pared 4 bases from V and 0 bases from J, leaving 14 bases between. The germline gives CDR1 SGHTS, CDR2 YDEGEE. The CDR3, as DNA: TGTGCCAGCAGCCCTTACAGGGTCACCTCCTACGAGCAGTACTTC. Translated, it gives CASSPYRVTSYEQYF.

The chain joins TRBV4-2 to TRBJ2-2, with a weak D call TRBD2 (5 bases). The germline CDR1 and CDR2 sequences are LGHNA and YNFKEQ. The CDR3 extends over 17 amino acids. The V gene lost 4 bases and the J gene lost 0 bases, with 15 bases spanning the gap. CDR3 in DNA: TGTGCCAGCAGCCGCCACAGCGGATTCGCGAACACCGGGGAGCTGTTTTTT. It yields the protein CASSRHSGFANTGELFF.

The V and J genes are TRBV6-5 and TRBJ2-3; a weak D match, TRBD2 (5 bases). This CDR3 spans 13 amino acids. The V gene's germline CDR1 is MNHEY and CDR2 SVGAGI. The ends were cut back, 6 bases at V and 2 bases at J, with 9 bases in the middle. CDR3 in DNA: TGTGCCAGCAGCGAGGACTTCACAGATACGCAGTATTTT. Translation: CASSEDFTDTQYF.

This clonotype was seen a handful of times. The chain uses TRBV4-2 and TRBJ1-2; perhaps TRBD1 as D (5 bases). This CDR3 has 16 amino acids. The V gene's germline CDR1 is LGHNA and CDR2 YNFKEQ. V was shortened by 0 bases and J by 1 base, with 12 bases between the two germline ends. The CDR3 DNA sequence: TGTGCCAGCAGCCAAGATTATGACAGATTTAACTATGGCTACACCTTC. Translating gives CASSQDYDRFNYGYTF.

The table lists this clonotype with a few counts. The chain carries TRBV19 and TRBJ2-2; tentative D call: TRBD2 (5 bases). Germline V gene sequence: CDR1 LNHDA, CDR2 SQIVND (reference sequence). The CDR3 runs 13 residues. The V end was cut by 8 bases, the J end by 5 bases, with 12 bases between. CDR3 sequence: CASPKPGTGELFF. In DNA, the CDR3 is TGTGCCAGTCCTAAACCGGGGACCGGGGAGCTGTTTTTT.

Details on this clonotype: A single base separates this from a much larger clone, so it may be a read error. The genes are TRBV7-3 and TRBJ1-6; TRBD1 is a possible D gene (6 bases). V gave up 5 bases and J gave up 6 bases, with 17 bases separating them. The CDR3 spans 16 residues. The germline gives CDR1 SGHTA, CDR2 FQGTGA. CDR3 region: CASSGRGEGVNSPLHF. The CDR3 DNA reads TGTGCCAGCAGCGGTCGAGGGGAGGGGGTTAATTCACCCCTCCACTTT.

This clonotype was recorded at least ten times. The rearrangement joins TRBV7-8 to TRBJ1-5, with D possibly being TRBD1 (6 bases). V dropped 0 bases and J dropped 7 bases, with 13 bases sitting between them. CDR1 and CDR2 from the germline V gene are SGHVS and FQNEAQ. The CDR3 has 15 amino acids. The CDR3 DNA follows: TGTGCCAGCAGCTTAGCGGGACGGGGGGCACAGCCCCAGCATTTT. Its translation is CASSLAGRGAQPQHF.